This T cell receptor beta chain is drawn from a study of CD8+ T cells in alopecia areata. The CDR3 has 13 residues. Germline V CDR1 and CDR2: SGHTA, FQGTGA. The V segment lost 4 bases and the J segment 4 bases; nucleotides outside the gene matches: 2. This clone was observed a single time. The antigen is not known. Sample treatment: oral pan-JAK inhibitor, 5-10 mg twice daily. cDNA prepared by RNA extraction and subsequent reverse transcription served as the template for sequencing. Method: immunoSEQ multiplex PCR; TCRdb's copy keeps in-frame clones and lacks some. Found here are about 210,000 clones, 64% of them singletons; the top ten hold roughly 4.2%. Study findings and constraints: Scalp lesions, especially in alopecia totalis/universalis, had higher clonality than normal scalp. Many of the expanded lesional clones endured in scalp and blood while on tofacitinib. Among the 100 top clones, expanded CD8+ clones, like scalp clonality, were significantly decreased by tofacitinib.

The chain recombines TRBV7-3 with TRBJ2-3; 7 bases are shared with TRBD2. The sample here was CD4+ T cells sorted from blood, taken at week 4, from a patient treated with tofacitinib. The TCR was taken from a human donor with alopecia areata. CDR3 sequence reads: CASSSLAADTQYF. CDR3 bases: TGTGCCAGCAGCTCCCTAGCGGCAGATACGCAGTATTTT. Using reference TRBV7-3 and TRBJ2-3 for the parts outside the CDR3, the full variable domain is GAGVSQTPSNKVTEKGKYVELRCDPISGHTALYWYRQSLGQGPEFLIYFQGTGAADDSGLPNDRFFAVRPEGSVSTLKIQRTERGDSAVYLCASSSLAADTQYFGPGTRLTVL.